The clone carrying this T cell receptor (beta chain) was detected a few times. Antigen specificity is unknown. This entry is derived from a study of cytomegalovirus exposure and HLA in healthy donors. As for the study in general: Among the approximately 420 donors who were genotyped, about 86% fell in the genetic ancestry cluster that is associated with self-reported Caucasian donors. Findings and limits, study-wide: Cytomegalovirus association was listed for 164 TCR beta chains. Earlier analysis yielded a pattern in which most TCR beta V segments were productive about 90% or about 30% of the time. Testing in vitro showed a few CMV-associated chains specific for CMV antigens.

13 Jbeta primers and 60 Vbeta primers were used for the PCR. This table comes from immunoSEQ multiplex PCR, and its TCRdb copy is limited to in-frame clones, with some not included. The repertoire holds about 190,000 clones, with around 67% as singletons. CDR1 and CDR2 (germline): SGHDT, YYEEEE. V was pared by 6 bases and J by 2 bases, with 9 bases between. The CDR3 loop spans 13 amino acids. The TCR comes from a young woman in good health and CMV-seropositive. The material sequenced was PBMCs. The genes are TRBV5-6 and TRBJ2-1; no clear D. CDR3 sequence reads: CASTRSPYNEQFF. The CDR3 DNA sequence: TGTGCCAGCACCCGGAGCCCCTACAATGAGCAGTTCTTC. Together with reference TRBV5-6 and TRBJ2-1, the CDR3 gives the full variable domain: DAGVTQSPTHLIKTRGQQVTLRCSPKSGHDTVSWYQQALGQGPQFIFQYYEEEERQRGNFPDRFSGHQFPNYSSELNVNALLLGDSALYLCASTRSPYNEQFFGPGTRLTVL.